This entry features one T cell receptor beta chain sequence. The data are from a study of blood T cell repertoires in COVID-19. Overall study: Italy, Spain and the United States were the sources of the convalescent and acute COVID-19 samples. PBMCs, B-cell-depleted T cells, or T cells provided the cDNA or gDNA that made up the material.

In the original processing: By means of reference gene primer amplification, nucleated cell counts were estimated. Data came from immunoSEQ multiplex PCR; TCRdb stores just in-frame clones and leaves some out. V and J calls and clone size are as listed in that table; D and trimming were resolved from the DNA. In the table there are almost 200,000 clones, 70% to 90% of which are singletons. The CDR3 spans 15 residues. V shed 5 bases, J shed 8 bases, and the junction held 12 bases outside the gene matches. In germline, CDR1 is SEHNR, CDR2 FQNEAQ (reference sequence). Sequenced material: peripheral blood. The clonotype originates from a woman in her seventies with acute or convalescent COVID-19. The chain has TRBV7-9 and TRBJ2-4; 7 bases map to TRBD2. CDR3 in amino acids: CASSPGEGRGYIQYF. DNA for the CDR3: TGTGCCAGCAGCCCCGGGGAGGGACGAGGTTACATTCAGTACTTC. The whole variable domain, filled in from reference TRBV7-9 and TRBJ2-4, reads DTGVSQNPRHKITKRGQNVTFRCDPISEHNRLYWYRQTLGQGPEFLTYFQNEAQLEKSRLLSDRFSAERPKGSFSTLEIQRTEQGDSAMYLCASSPGEGRGYIQYFGAGTRLSVL.